This T cell receptor (beta chain) was profiled in a study of blood T cell repertoires in COVID-19. Overall study: Some COVID-19 samples were acute and others convalescent; all came from the United States, Italy and Spain. The cDNA or gDNA used as material had been derived from T cells, B-cell-depleted T cells, or PBMCs.

With 5 bases clipped from V and 4 bases from J, the junction kept 11 bases outside the gene matches. Germline CDR1 and CDR2: LNHDA and SQIVND (reference sequence). The CDR3 runs 15 residues. Authors' data handling: Amplification of reference gene primers provided the estimated nucleated cell counts. Sequencing used immunoSEQ multiplex PCR; TCRdb keeps in-frame clones, though not all of them. That table furnishes V, J and clone size, whereas the DNA furnished D and trimming. The table lists about 160,000 clones, about nine tenths of them singletons. The receptor was derived from a middle-aged woman who had been exposed to COVID-19. Sequencing was carried out using PBMCs or T cells enriched from blood (not recorded which). This sequence joins TRBV19 and TRBJ2-7, with 7 bases that match TRBD1. CDR3 sequence (DNA): TGTGCCAGTAGTTTAACCGGGACAGTTTGGTACGAGCAGTACTTC. Translation gives CASSLTGTVWYEQYF.